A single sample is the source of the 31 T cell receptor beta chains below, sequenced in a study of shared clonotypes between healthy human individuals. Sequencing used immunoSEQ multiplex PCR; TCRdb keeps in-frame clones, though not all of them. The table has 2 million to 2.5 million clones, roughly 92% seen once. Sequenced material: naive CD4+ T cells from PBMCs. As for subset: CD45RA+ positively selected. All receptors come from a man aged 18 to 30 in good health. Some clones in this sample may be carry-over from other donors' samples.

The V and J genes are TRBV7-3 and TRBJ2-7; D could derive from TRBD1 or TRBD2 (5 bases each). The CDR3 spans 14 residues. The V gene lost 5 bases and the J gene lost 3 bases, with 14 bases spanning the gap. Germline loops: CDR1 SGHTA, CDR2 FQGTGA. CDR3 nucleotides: TGTGCCAGCAGCCTGCAGAGGGGTAGCTACGAGCAGTACTTC. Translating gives CASSLQRGSYEQYF.

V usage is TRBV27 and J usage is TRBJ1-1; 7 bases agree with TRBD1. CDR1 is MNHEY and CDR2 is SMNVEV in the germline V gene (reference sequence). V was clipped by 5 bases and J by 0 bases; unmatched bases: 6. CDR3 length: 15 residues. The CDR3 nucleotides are TGTGCCAGCAGTACTCGGGACAGACTGAACACTGAAGCTTTCTTT. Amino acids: CASSTRDRLNTEAFF.

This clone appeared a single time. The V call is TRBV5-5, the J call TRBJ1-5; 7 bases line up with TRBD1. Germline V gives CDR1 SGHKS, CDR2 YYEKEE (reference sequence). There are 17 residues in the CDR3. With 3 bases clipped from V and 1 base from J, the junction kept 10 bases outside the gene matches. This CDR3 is CASSSWTGQYSNQPQHF. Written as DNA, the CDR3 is TGTGCCAGCAGCTCCTGGACGGGACAGTACAGCAATCAGCCCCAGCATTTT.

CDR3 in DNA: TGTGCCAGTAGTGAAGAAGGACAGCCCTATGGCTACACCTTC. Its translation: CASSEEGQPYGYTF. The chain recombines TRBV19 with TRBJ1-2; a possible D gene is TRBD1 (6 bases). Trimming cost V 5 bases and J 4 bases, with 14 bases left between them. CDR3 size: 14 residues. Germline CDR1 and CDR2: LNHDA and SQIVND (reference sequence).

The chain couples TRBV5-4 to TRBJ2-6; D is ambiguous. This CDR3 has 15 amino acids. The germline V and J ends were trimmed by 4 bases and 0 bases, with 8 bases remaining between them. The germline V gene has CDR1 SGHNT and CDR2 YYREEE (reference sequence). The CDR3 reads CASSPGPSGANVLTF. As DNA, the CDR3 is TGTGCCAGCAGCCCCGGTCCCTCTGGGGCCAACGTCCTGACTTTC.

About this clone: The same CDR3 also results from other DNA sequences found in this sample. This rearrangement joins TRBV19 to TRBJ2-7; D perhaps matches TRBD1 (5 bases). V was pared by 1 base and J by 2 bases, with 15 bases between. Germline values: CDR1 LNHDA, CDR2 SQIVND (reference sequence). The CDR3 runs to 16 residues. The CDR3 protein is CASSIAGTGRTYEQYF. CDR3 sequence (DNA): TGTGCCAGTAGTATAGCAGGCACAGGCCGGACCTACGAGCAGTACTTC.

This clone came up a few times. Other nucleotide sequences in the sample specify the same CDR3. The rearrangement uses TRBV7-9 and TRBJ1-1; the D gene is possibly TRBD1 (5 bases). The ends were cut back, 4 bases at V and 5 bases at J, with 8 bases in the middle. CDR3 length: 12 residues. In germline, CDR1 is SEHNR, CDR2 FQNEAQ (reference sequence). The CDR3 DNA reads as TGTGCCAGCAGCTCCGGGGGGACTGAAGCTTTCTTT. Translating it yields CASSSGGTEAFF.

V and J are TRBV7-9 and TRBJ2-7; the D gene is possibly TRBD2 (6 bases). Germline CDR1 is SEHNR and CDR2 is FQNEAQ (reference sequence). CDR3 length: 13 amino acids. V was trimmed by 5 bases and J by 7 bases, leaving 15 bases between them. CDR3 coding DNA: TGTGCCAGCAGCGGGGGGAGTGTGAGGGAGCAGTACTTC. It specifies CASSGGSVREQYF.

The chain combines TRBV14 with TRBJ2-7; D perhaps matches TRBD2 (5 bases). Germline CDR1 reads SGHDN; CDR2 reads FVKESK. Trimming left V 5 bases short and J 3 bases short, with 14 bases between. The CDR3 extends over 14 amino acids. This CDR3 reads CASSLGRAGYEQYF. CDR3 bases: TGTGCCAGCAGCTTAGGACGGGCGGGCTACGAGCAGTACTTC.

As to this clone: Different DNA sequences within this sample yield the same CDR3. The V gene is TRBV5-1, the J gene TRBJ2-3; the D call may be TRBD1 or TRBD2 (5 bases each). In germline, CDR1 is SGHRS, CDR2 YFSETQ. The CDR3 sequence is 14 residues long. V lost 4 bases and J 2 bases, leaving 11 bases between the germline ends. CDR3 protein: CASSLGRTTDTQYF. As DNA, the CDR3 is TGCGCCAGCAGCCTGGGACGGACCACAGATACGCAGTATTTT.

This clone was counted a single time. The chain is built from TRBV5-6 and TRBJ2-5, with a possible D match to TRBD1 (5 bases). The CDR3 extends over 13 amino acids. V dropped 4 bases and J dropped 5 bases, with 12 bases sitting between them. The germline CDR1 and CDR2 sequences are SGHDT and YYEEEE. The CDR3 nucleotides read TGTGCCAGCAGCCGAACAGGAGCCGAGACCCAGTACTTC. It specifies CASSRTGAETQYF. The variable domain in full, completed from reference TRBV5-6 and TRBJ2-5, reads DAGVTQSPTHLIKTRGQQVTLRCSPKSGHDTVSWYQQALGQGPQFIFQYYEEEERQRGNFPDRFSGHQFPNYSSELNVNALLLGDSALYLCASSRTGAETQYFGPGTRLLVL.

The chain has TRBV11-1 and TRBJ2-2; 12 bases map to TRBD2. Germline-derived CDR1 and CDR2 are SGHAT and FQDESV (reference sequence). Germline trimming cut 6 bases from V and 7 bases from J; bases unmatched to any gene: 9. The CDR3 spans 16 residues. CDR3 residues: CASSTRLAGDIGELFF. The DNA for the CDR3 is TGTGCCAGCAGTACCCGACTAGCGGGAGATATCGGGGAGCTGTTTTTT.

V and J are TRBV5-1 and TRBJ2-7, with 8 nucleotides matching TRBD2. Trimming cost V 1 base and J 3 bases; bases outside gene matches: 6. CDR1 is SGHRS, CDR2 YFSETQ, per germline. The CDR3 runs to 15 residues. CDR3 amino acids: CASSLLAGSFYEQYF. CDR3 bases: TGCGCCAGCAGCTTGCTAGCGGGCTCTTTCTACGAGCAGTACTTC.

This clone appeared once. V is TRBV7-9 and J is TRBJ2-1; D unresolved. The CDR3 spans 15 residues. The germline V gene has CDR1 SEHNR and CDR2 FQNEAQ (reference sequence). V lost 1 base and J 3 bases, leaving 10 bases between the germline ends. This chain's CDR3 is CASSLDNRGYNEQFF. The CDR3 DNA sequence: TGTGCCAGCAGCTTAGATAACCGCGGCTACAATGAGCAGTTCTTC.

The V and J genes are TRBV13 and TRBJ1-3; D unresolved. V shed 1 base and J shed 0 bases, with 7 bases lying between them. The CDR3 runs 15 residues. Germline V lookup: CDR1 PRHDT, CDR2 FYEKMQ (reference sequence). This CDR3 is CASSLVRLSGNTIYF. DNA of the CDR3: TGTGCCAGCAGCTTAGTACGACTCTCTGGAAACACCATATATTTT.

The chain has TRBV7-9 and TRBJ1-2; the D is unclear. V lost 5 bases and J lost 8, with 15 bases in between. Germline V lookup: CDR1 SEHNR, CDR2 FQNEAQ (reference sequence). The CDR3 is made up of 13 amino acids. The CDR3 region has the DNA TGTGCCAGCAGCGCAGACGGAGCCTTGGGCTACACCTTC. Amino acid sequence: CASSADGALGYTF.

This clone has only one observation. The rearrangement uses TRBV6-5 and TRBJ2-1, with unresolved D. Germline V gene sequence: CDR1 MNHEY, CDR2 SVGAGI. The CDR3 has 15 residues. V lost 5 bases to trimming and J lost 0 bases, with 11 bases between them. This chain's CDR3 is CASSTPRHSYNEQFF. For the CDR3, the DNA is TGTGCCAGCAGTACCCCAAGGCACTCCTACAATGAGCAGTTCTTC.

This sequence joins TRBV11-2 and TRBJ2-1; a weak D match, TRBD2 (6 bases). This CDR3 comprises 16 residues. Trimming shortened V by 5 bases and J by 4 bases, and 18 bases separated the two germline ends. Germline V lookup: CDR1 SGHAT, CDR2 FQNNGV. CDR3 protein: CASSPVMVAVYNEQFF. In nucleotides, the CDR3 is TGTGCCAGCAGCCCCGTAATGGTAGCGGTATACAATGAGCAGTTCTTC.

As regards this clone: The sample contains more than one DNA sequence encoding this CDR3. CDR3 nucleotide sequence: TGTGCCAGCAGTTACTCCGTCTCTGGAAACACCATATATTTT. Protein product: CASSYSVSGNTIYF. The chain employs TRBV6-5 and TRBJ1-3; D remains unclear. Germline V gene data show CDR1 as MNHEY and CDR2 as SVGAGI. V lost 0 bases to trimming and J lost 0 bases, with 3 bases between them. This CDR3 comprises 14 residues.

The CDR3 sequence is CAISEFGNEQFF. CDR3 DNA sequence: TGTGCCATCAGTGAGTTTGGGAATGAGCAGTTCTTC. The V call is TRBV10-3, the J call TRBJ2-1; D remains unclear. The CDR3 consists of 12 residues. The germline CDR1 and CDR2 sequences are ENHRY and SYGVKD. The V end was cut by 1 base, the J end by 7 bases, with 5 bases between.

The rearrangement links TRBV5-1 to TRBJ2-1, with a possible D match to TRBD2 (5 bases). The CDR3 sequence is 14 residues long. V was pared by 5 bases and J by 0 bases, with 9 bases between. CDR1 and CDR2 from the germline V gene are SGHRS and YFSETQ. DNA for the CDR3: TGCGCCAGCAGACGGGAAGACTCCTACAATGAGCAGTTCTTC. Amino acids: CASRREDSYNEQFF.

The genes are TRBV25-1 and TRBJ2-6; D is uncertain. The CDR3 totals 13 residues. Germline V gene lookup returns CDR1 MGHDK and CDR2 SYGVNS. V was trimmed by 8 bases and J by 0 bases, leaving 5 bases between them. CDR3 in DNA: TGTGCCAGCCGAAACTCTGGGGCCAACGTCCTGACTTTC. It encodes CASRNSGANVLTF.

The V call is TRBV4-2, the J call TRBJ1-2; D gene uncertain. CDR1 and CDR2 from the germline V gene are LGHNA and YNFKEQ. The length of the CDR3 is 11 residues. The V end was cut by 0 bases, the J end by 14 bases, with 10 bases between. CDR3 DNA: TGTGCCAGCAGCCAAGAGACGAAGAGGACCTTC. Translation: CASSQETKRTF.

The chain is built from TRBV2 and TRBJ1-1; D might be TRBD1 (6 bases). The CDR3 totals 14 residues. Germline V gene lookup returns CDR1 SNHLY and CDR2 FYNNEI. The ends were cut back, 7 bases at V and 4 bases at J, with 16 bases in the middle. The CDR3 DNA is TGTGCCAGCACGGGACAAACGGGGGGCACTGAAGCTTTCTTT. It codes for CASTGQTGGTEAFF. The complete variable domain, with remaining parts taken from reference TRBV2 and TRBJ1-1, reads EPEVTQTPSHQVTQMGQEVILRCVPISNHLYFYWYRQILGQKVEFLVSFYNNEISEKSEIFDDQFSVERPDGSNFTLKIRSTKLEDSAMYFCASTGQTGGTEAFFGQGTRLTVV.

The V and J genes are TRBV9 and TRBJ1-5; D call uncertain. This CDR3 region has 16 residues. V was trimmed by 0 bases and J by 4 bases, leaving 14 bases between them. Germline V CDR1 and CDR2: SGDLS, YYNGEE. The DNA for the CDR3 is TGTGCCAGCAGCGTAGACCCAGCCGGGAGGAATCAGCCCCAGCATTTT. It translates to CASSVDPAGRNQPQHF.

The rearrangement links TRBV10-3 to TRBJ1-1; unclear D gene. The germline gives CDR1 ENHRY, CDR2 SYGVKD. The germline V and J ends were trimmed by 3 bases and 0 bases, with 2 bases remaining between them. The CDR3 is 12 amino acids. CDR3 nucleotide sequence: TGTGCCATCAGTGAAGTGAACACTGAAGCTTTCTTT. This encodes CAISEVNTEAFF.

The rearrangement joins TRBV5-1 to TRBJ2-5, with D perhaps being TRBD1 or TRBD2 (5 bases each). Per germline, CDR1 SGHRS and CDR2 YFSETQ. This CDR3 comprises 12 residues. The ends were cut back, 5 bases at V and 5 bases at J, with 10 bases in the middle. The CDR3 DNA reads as TGCGCCAGCAGAGGGACCGGGGAGACCCAGTACTTC. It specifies CASRGTGETQYF.

The CDR3 loop reads CASSLGLQGALNTEAFF. In DNA form, the CDR3 reads TGTGCCAGCAGCTTAGGACTTCAGGGGGCGTTGAACACTGAAGCTTTCTTT. The chain recombines TRBV11-2 with TRBJ1-1; 8 positions match TRBD1. Germline V gives CDR1 SGHAT, CDR2 FQNNGV. The CDR3 runs 17 residues. Trimming took 1 base from V and 0 from J; bases not matched to a gene: 7.

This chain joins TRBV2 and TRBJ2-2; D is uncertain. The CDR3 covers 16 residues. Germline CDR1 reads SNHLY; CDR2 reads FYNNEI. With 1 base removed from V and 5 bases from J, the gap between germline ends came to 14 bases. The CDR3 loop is CASSEDRLLGTGELFF. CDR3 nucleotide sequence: TGTGCCAGCAGTGAAGATAGGCTTCTGGGGACCGGGGAGCTGTTTTTT.

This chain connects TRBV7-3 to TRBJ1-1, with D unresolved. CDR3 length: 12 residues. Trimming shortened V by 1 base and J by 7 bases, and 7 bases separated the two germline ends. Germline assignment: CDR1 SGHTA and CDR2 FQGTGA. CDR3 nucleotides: TGTGCCAGCAGCTTAAATGGTGGTGAAGCTTTCTTT. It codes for CASSLNGGEAFF.

CDR3 coding DNA: TGTGCCAGCGAAGTGGGACTAGCGGTCCGCGGGGGGAGCACAGATACGCAGTATTTT. Translation gives CASEVGLAVRGGSTDTQYF. The chain is built from TRBV28 and TRBJ2-3; 11 bases map to TRBD2. Germline V gives CDR1 MDHEN, CDR2 SYDVKM. Trimming at V came to 8 bases and at J to 0 bases, leaving 16 bases not matched to a gene. The length of the CDR3 is 19 residues. The entire variable domain, with the rest obtained from reference TRBV28 and TRBJ2-3, is as follows: DVKVTQSSRYLVKRTGEKVFLECVQDMDHENMFWYRQDPGLGLRLIYFSYDVKMKEKGDIPEGYSVSREKKERFSLILESASTNQTSMYLCASEVGLAVRGGSTDTQYFGPGTRLTVL.